This T cell receptor beta chain was obtained from a study of T cell changes during pregnancy in multiple sclerosis. Produced via immunoSEQ multiplex PCR; TCRdb's table is partial and in-frame only. Here the sample spans 70,000 to 95,000 clones, 90% to 95% being singletons. Germline trimming cut 6 bases from V and 5 bases from J; bases unmatched to any gene: 9. CDR1 is LNHDA and CDR2 is SQIVND in the germline V gene (reference sequence). The CDR3 sequence is 15 residues long. Source: peripheral blood, taken in the third trimester of pregnancy. This chain joins TRBV19 and TRBJ2-2; 7 nucleotides match TRBD2. The receptor's source is a female donor with multiple sclerosis, enrolled in a pregnancy study. DNA for the CDR3: TGTGCCAGTAGACCTCGGACGGGAGGAACCGGGGAGCTGTTTTTT. Protein product: CASRPRTGGTGELFF.